Below, 7 T cell receptor beta chains from the same sample are listed, as sequenced in a study of T cell repertoires in cytomegalovirus infection. Antigen specificity for these receptors is unknown. From the reads, TCRdb called clonotypes with MiXCR, one entry per CDR3 protein. The sample has about 740,000 distinct CDR3 sequences; about 30% are singletons. Source: cultured PBMCs, taken from culture after CMV antigen stimulation. The receptors shown here come from a human donor in good health (CMV status not recorded). Some clones in this sample may be carry-over from other donors' samples.

In this sample, this clonotype turned up a few times. The gene calls are TRBV7-2 and TRBJ1-4; D is ambiguous. Trimming pared 1 base from V and 2 bases from J, leaving 20 bases between. Per the germline V gene, CDR1 is SGHTA and CDR2 is FQGNSA. The CDR3 is 19 residues long. The CDR3 nucleotides read TGTGCCAGCAGCTTAGTGAGGAGTGAGGCCAGTCGCACTAATGAAAAACTGTTTTTT. Translating gives CASSLVRSEASRTNEKLFF.

As concerns this clonotype: Its ends do not fully match the called genes, so a read error is possible. This chain uses TRBV7-6 with TRBJ2-2, with D perhaps TRBD2 (5 bases). The CDR3 spans 17 residues. From germline, CDR1 is SGHVS and CDR2 FNYEAQ. The CDR3 DNA sequence: TGTGCCAGCAGCTTTCTCACGAGTCGAGAGAACACCGGGGAGCTGGTTTTT. It codes for CASSFLTSRENTGELVF.

This clonotype was detected only a few times. The J gene is TRBJ2-1, the V gene TRBV7-8, with a tentative D call TRBD2 (6 bases). This CDR3 has 13 residues. Trimming removed 5 bases from V and 9 bases from J, with 14 bases in between. Germline V gene data show CDR1 as SGHVS and CDR2 as FQNEAQ. CDR3 nucleotides: TGTGCCAGCAGCGTCGGGACTCCGAGTGAGCAGTTCTTC. As protein: CASSVGTPSEQFF.

The chain uses TRBV18 and TRBJ1-4; TRBD1 matches at 8 bases. The germline gives CDR1 KGHSH, CDR2 LQKENI. This CDR3 contains 16 residues. J was trimmed by 8 bases and V by 3 bases; bases with no gene match: 11. The CDR3 spells CASSPSLQGDSEKLFF. The CDR3 DNA sequence: TGTGCCAGCTCACCCTCTTTACAGGGGGATTCAGAAAAACTGTTTTTT.

The CDR3 bases are TGTGCCAGCAGCCTAATATATGCCCGGGATGTATGTGGCAATCAGCCCCAGCATTTT. Encoded protein: CASSLIYARDVCGNQPQHF. The rearrangement uses TRBV25-1 and TRBJ1-5; D is uncertain. The CDR3 has 19 residues. The germline V gene encodes CDR1 MGHDK and CDR2 SYGVNS. V lost 6 bases and J lost 2, with 26 bases in between.

The chain links TRBV12-3 or TRBV12-4 to TRBJ2-5, with D perhaps matching TRBD1 (7 bases). The V end lost 3 bases, the J end lost 0 bases, and 14 bases lay between the germline ends. The CDR3 runs to 16 residues. CDR3 DNA: TGTGCCAGCAGTTTTCAGGGGGGTCGGTACCAAGAGACCCAGTACTTC. Protein product: CASSFQGGRYQETQYF.

The chain uses TRBV19 and TRBJ2-3, with 8 nucleotides matching TRBD2. The CDR3 is 16 residues long. V shed 5 bases and J 2 bases; nucleotides not matched to a gene: 9. In germline, CDR1 is LNHDA, CDR2 SQIVND (reference sequence). CDR3 in amino acids: CASSATSGSVTDTQYF. CDR3 DNA: TGTGCCAGTAGTGCTACGAGCGGGAGTGTCACAGATACGCAGTATTTT.